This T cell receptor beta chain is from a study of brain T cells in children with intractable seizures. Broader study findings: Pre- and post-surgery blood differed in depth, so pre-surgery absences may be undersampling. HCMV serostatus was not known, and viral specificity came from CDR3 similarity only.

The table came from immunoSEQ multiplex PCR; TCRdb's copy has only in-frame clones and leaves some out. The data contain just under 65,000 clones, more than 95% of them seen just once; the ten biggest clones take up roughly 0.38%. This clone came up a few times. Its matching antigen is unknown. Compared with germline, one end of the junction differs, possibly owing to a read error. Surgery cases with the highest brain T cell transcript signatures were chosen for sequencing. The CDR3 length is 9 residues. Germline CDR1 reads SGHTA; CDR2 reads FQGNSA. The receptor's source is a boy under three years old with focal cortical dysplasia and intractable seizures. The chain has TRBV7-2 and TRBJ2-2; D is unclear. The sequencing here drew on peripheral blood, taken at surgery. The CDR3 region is CASSPPLIF. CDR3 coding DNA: TGTGCCAGCAGCCCCCCCTTAATTTTT.